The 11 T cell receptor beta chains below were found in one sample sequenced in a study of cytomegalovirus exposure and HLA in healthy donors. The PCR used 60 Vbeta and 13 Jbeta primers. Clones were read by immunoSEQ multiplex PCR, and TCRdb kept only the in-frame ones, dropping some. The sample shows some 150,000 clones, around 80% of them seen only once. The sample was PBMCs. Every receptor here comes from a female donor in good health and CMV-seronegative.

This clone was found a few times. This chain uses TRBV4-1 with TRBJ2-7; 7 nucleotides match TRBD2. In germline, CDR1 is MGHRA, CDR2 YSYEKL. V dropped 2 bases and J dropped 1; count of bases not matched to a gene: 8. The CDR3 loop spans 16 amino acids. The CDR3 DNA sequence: TGCGCCAGCAGCCAATTCCTAGCGGTACCATCCTACGAGCAGTACTTC. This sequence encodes CASSQFLAVPSYEQYF.

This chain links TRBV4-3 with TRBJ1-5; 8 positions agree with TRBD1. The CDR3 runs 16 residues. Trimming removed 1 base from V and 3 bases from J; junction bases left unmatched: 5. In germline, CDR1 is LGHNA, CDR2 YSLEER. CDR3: CASSQVTGAYNQPQHF. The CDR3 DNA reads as TGCGCCAGCAGCCAAGTGACAGGGGCTTACAATCAGCCCCAGCATTTT.

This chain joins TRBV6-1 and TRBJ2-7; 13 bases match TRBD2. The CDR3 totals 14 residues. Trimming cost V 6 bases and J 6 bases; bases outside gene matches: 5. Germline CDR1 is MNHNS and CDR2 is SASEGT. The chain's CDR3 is CASRGLAGVAEQYF. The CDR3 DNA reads TGTGCCAGCAGAGGACTAGCGGGAGTGGCCGAGCAGTACTTC.

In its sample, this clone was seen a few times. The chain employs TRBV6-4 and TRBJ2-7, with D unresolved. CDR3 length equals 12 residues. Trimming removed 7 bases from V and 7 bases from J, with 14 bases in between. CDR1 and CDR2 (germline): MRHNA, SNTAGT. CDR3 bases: TGTGCCAGCAACAACCGAATGTCGGAGCAGTACTTC. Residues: CASNNRMSEQYF.

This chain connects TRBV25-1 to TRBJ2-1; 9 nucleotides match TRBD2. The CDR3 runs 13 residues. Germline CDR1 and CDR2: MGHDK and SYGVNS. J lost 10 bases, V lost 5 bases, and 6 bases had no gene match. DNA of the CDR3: TGTGCCAGCAGTCGGCGGGAGGGGGTAGAGCAGTTCTTC. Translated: CASSRREGVEQFF. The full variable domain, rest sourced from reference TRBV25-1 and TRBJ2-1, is EADIYQTPRYLVIGTGKKITLECSQTMGHDKMYWYQQDPGMELHLIHYSYGVNSTEKGDLSSESTVSRIRTEHFPLTLESARPSHTSQYLCASSRREGVEQFFGPGTRLTVL.

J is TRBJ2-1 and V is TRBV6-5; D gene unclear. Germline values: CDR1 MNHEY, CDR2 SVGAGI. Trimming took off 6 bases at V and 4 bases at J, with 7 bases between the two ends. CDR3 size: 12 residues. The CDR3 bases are TGTGCCAGCAGCTCGGTATACAATGAGCAGTTCTTC. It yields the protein CASSSVYNEQFF.

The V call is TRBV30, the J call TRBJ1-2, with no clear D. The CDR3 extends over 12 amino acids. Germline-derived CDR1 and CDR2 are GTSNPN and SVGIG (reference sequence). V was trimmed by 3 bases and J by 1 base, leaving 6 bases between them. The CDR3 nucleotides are TGTGCCTGGAGAAGGAGTAACTATGGCTACACCTTC. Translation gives CAWRRSNYGYTF.

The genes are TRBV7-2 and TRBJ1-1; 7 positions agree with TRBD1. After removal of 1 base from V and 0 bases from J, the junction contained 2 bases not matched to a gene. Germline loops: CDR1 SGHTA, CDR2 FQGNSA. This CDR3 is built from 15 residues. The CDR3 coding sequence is TGTGCCAGCAGCTTAGGGGGGACAGTGAACACTGAAGCTTTCTTT. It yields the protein CASSLGGTVNTEAFF.

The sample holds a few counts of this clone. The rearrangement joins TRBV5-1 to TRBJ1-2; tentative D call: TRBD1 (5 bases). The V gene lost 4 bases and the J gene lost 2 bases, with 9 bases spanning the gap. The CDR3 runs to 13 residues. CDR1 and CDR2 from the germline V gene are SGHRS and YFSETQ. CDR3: CASSPTANYGYTF. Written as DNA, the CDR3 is TGCGCCAGCAGCCCGACAGCAAACTATGGCTACACCTTC. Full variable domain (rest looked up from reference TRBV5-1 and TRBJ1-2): KAGVTQTPRYLIKTRGQQVTLSCSPISGHRSVSWYQQTPGQGLQFLFEYFSETQRNKGNFPGRFSGRQFSNSRSEMNVSTLELGDSALYLCASSPTANYGYTFGSGTRLTVV.

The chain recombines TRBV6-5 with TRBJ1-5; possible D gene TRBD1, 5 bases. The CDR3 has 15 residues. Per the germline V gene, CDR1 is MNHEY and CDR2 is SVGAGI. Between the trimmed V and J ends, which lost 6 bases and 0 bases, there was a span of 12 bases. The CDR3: CASRQVMNSNQPQHF. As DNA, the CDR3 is TGTGCCAGCAGACAGGTTATGAATAGCAATCAGCCCCAGCATTTT.

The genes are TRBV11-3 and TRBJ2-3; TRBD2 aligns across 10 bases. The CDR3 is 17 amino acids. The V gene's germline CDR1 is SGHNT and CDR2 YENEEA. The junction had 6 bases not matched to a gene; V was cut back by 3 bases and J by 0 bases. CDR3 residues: CASSFRGTSDSTDTQYF. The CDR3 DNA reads TGTGCCAGCAGCTTCCGGGGGACTAGCGATAGCACAGATACGCAGTATTTT.